Sequencing of this T cell receptor (beta chain) was carried out in a study of shared clonotypes between healthy human individuals. Whole-study context: A few men and two women, aged 18 to 49, were donors. General study points: Donors were few, which limited the genetic and exposure-history diversity represented. The study's rarefaction showed incomplete sorted-subset sequencing despite large depth.

Clones were sequenced by immunoSEQ multiplex PCR, and TCRdb holds only the in-frame ones, with some missing. The data contain hundreds of thousands of clones, approximately 96% of them singletons. In the case of this clone: Its antigen remains unidentified.

This CDR3 contains 13 residues. In germline, CDR1 is SGDLS, CDR2 YYNGEE. Trimming cost V 3 bases and J 4 bases, with 7 bases left between them. CD45RO-negative, CCR7-selected cells formed the naive CD8 fraction, which excluded terminally differentiated effector memory CD45RA+ cells. The source is a young woman in good health. The chain joins TRBV9 to TRBJ2-2, with unresolved D. The specimen was naive CD8+ T cells sorted from blood. CDR3 sequence: CASSALVTGELFF. The CDR3 coding sequence is TGTGCCAGCAGCGCCCTTGTCACCGGGGAGCTGTTTTTT.